These 20 T cell receptor beta chains were sequenced from one sample in a study of cytomegalovirus exposure and HLA in healthy donors. It was with 60 Vbeta and 13 Jbeta primers that the PCR ran. Assay used: immunoSEQ multiplex PCR; TCRdb lists only in-frame clones, some missing. Among around 120,000 clones listed, approximately 80% were seen once. Specimen: PBMCs. Receptor source: a man in his fifties or sixties in good health and CMV-seronegative.

The CDR3 nucleotides read TGCGCCAGCAGCTTGGCGGCCAGGTCCTACGAGCAGTACTTC. This translates into CASSLAARSYEQYF. The V and J genes are TRBV5-1 and TRBJ2-7, with no clear D. The CDR3 sequence is 14 residues long. Trimming took 0 bases from V and 1 from J, leaving 8 bases between them. CDR1 and CDR2 (germline): SGHRS, YFSETQ.

The chain joins TRBV9 to TRBJ2-2, with D possibly matching TRBD1 (5 bases). There are 16 residues in the CDR3. CDR1 is SGDLS, CDR2 YYNGEE, per germline. V dropped 4 bases and J dropped 2 bases, with 15 bases sitting between them. The CDR3, as DNA: TGTGCCAGCAGCACCCGAGGTGACAGCAACACCGGGGAGCTGTTTTTT. It codes for CASSTRGDSNTGELFF.

The chain uses TRBV5-1 and TRBJ1-2, with TRBD1 matching over 11 bases. The V gene's germline CDR1 is SGHRS and CDR2 YFSETQ. The CDR3 totals 17 residues. J was trimmed by 0 bases and V by 4 bases; bases with no gene match: 8. The CDR3 is CASSLTPDRGPNYGYTF. DNA of the CDR3: TGCGCCAGCAGCCTCACTCCGGACAGGGGGCCTAACTATGGCTACACCTTC.

V gene TRBV2 combines with J gene TRBJ2-5, with D perhaps matching TRBD2 (5 bases). Looked up from germline, CDR1 is SNHLY and CDR2 is FYNNEI. The CDR3 sequence is 11 residues long. The germline V and J ends were trimmed by 7 bases and 5 bases, with 8 bases remaining between them. The CDR3 DNA follows: TGTGCCAGCACGCGGGTCGAGACCCAGTACTTC. Protein sequence: CASTRVETQYF. Full variable domain (remainder filled in from reference TRBV2 and TRBJ2-5): EPEVTQTPSHQVTQMGQEVILRCVPISNHLYFYWYRQILGQKVEFLVSFYNNEISEKSEIFDDQFSVERPDGSNFTLKIRSTKLEDSAMYFCASTRVETQYFGPGTRLLVL.

The gene calls are TRBV6-1 and TRBJ1-2; D gene uncertain. Per germline, CDR1 MNHNS and CDR2 SASEGT. V lost 1 base and J lost 2, with 11 bases in between. This CDR3 spans 15 amino acids. The CDR3: CASSEGRTPNYGYTF. CDR3 sequence (DNA): TGTGCCAGCAGTGAAGGAAGAACACCGAACTATGGCTACACCTTC.

A single count supports this clone. This chain connects TRBV2 to TRBJ1-2; D is uncertain. Per the germline V gene, CDR1 is SNHLY and CDR2 is FYNNEI. CDR3 length: 13 amino acids. V was pared by 4 bases and J by 5 bases, with 11 bases between. CDR3 sequence (DNA): TGTGCCAGCAGTGCTGACGGGATATATGGCTACACCTTC. Translated, it gives CASSADGIYGYTF.

The chain uses TRBV2 and TRBJ1-6; TRBD1 might be the D (5 bases). This CDR3 comprises 16 residues. Trimming removed 2 bases from V and 4 bases from J, with 12 bases in between. Germline loops: CDR1 SNHLY, CDR2 FYNNEI. CDR3 nucleotide sequence: TGTGCCAGCAGTGAAAGGGACTTCTATTATAATTCACCCCTCCACTTT. Its translation: CASSERDFYYNSPLHF.

The rearrangement uses TRBV4-3 and TRBJ2-1; perhaps TRBD1 as D (5 bases). Germline CDR1 is LGHNA and CDR2 is YSLEER. The ends were cut back, 1 base at V and 10 bases at J, with 14 bases in the middle. This CDR3 contains 14 residues. CDR3 protein: CASSQVVLQGEQFF. The CDR3 DNA is TGCGCCAGCAGCCAAGTGGTGCTTCAGGGAGAGCAGTTCTTC.

The CDR3 sequence: CASRPGQIHTEAFF. The CDR3 DNA follows: TGTGCCAGCAGGCCCGGACAGATACACACTGAAGCTTTCTTT. V and J are TRBV2 and TRBJ1-1; D may be TRBD1 (6 bases). V was shortened by 6 bases and J by 3 bases, with 14 bases between the two germline ends. Germline lookup yields CDR1 SNHLY and CDR2 FYNNEI. The CDR3 contains 14 residues.

The V gene is TRBV2, the J gene TRBJ2-5; 13 bases map to TRBD2. Trimming at V came to 4 bases and at J to 1 base, leaving 3 bases not matched to a gene. The CDR3 runs 16 residues. Germline loops: CDR1 SNHLY, CDR2 FYNNEI. CDR3 protein: CASSGTSGGFQETQYF. The CDR3 coding sequence is TGTGCCAGCAGTGGGACTAGCGGGGGATTCCAAGAGACCCAGTACTTC.

J is TRBJ1-6 and V is TRBV2; 7 bases align to TRBD1. Unmatched junction bases numbered 5, after V lost 3 bases and J lost 0 bases. The germline V gene encodes CDR1 SNHLY and CDR2 FYNNEI. There are 17 residues in the CDR3. The CDR3 spells CASSDPRTGSYNSPLHF. CDR3 nucleotide sequence: TGTGCCAGCAGTGACCCCAGGACAGGCTCCTATAATTCACCCCTCCACTTT.

This clone has just one count. The chain carries TRBV29-1 and TRBJ2-1, with 9 bases that match TRBD1. V was pared by 6 bases and J by 8 bases, with 5 bases of the junction left unmatched. The CDR3 covers 12 residues. Per germline, CDR1 SQVTM and CDR2 ANQGSEA. The CDR3 coding sequence is TGCAGCGTGGTACAGGGGGCGGATGAGCAGTTCTTC. It encodes CSVVQGADEQFF.

Here the CDR3 reads CASSARGGGSSEAFF. CDR3 in DNA: TGTGCCAGCAGCGCGAGAGGGGGGGGGAGCTCTGAAGCTTTCTTT. This rearrangement joins TRBV9 to TRBJ1-1; the D gene is possibly TRBD1 (6 bases). In germline, CDR1 is SGDLS, CDR2 YYNGEE. The CDR3 totals 15 residues. Trimming cost V 3 bases and J 6 bases, with 18 bases left between them.

This clone was recorded a few times. The gene calls are TRBV4-2 and TRBJ2-7; D is unclear. The CDR3 runs 12 residues. Between the trimmed V and J ends, which lost 8 bases and 6 bases, there was a span of 14 bases. CDR1 and CDR2 from the germline V gene are LGHNA and YNFKEQ. The CDR3 reads CASVTRSGEQYF. DNA for the CDR3: TGTGCCAGCGTAACCAGATCGGGCGAGCAGTACTTC.

J is TRBJ2-5 and V is TRBV5-7, with 15 nucleotides matching TRBD2. TRBV5-7 is treated as an ORF (open reading frame) with a function not yet certain. The CDR3 extends over 18 amino acids. Losses at the gene ends were 1 base for V and 4 bases for J; bases not matched to a gene: 8. The CDR3 loop is CASSLLGLAGGSAETQYF. Written as DNA, the CDR3 is TGTGCCAGCAGCTTGTTGGGACTAGCGGGGGGAAGCGCAGAGACCCAGTACTTC.

This clone was observed a handful of times. This chain uses TRBV2 with TRBJ1-2; weak D call: TRBD1 (6 bases). Germline V gene lookup returns CDR1 SNHLY and CDR2 FYNNEI. The CDR3 extends over 14 amino acids. With 3 bases removed from V and 4 bases from J, the gap between germline ends came to 12 bases. DNA of the CDR3: TGTGCCAGCAGTGAGCCGGACAGCGGCTATGGCTACACCTTC. It translates to CASSEPDSGYGYTF. The full variable domain, with the rest looked up from reference TRBV2 and TRBJ1-2, is EPEVTQTPSHQVTQMGQEVILRCVPISNHLYFYWYRQILGQKVEFLVSFYNNEISEKSEIFDDQFSVERPDGSNFTLKIRSTKLEDSAMYFCASSEPDSGYGYTFGSGTRLTVV.

This clone came up a few times. This rearrangement joins TRBV6-4 to TRBJ1-5; 8 nucleotides agree with TRBD1. The CDR3 consists of 16 residues. V lost 8 bases to trimming and J lost 5 bases; unmatched junction nucleotides: 14. Germline V lookup: CDR1 MRHNA, CDR2 SNTAGT. CDR3: CASALPDRGRYQPQHF. In DNA form, the CDR3 reads TGTGCCAGCGCTCTCCCCGACAGGGGACGATATCAGCCCCAGCATTTT.

This CDR3 reads CASSRDRVETQYF. The CDR3 region has the DNA TGTGCCAGCTCACGAGACAGAGTTGAGACCCAGTACTTC. The V call is TRBV18, the J call TRBJ2-5; TRBD1 might be the D (5 bases). The CDR3 consists of 13 residues. Trimming removed 4 bases from V and 5 bases from J, with 11 bases in between. The germline CDR1 and CDR2 sequences are KGHSH and LQKENI.

The J gene is TRBJ1-1, the V gene TRBV27, with D perhaps matching TRBD1 (5 bases). V shed 3 bases and J shed 4 bases, with 18 bases lying between them. Germline V gives CDR1 MNHEY, CDR2 SMNVEV (reference sequence). CDR3 length equals 16 residues. In DNA form, the CDR3 reads TGTGCCAGCAGTTTTTTGACAGCACTAAGTACCACTGAAGCTTTCTTT. This codes for CASSFLTALSTTEAFF.

V and J are TRBV27 and TRBJ2-2, with D hard to call. Per the germline V gene, CDR1 is MNHEY and CDR2 is SMNVEV (reference sequence). V lost 5 bases and J 7 bases, leaving 11 bases between the germline ends. The CDR3 length is 13 residues. CDR3 residues: CASSPLRSGELFF. Written as DNA, the CDR3 is TGTGCCAGCAGTCCCTTGAGAAGCGGGGAGCTGTTTTTT.